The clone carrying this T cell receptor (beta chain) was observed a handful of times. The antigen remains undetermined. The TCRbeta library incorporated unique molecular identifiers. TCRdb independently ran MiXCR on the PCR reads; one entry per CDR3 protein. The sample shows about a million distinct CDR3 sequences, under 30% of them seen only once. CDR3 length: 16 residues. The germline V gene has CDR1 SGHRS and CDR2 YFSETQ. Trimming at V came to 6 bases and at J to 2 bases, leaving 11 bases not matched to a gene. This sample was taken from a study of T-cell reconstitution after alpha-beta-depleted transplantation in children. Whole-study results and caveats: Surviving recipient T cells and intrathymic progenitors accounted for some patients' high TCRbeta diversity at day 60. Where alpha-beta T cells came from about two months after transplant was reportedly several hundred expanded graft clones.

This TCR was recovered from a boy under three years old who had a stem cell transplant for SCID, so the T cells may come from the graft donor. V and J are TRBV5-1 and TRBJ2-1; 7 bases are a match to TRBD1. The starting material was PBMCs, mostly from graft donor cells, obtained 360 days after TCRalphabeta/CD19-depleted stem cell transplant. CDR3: CASTVVGGFTYNEQFF. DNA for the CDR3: TGCGCCAGCACCGTTGTAGGGGGCTTTACCTACAATGAGCAGTTCTTC.